These T cell receptor beta chains were read from a single sample in a study of T cells after yellow fever vaccination. Via MiXCR, TCRdb re-called the 5' RACE reads, giving one row per CDR3 protein. The data show around 590,000 distinct CDR3 sequences, around an eighth seen once. This sample comprised PBMCs, obtained on the day of the yellow fever booster vaccination. These receptors were taken from a man aged 30 to 45 who received the YFV17D yellow fever vaccine. Each CDR3 is given with its conserved first and last residue. D genes are given only for firm matches. Size is omitted from some rows. Given values are once, few, many or a class for expanded clones.

TRBD1	NA	TRBV3-1	TRBJ1-6	CACTPNGITGGPFRLHF	TGTGCCTGCACCCCGAACGGGATTACAGGGGGGCCTTTTCGCCTCCACTTT
NA	NA	TRBV7-8	TRBJ2-2	CASSLRDGLAGELFF	TGTGCCAGCAGCTTACGGGACGGACTTGCCGGGGAGCTGTTTTTT
NA	NA	TRBV18	TRBJ1-1	CASSPLGQTNTEAFF	TGTGCCAGCTCACCTTTAGGACAGACGAACACTGAAGCTTTCTTT
NA	NA	TRBV10-3	TRBJ2-7	CAIRDGYEQYF	TGTGCCATCAGGGACGGATACGAGCAGTACTTC
NA	few	TRBV6-1	TRBJ1-4	CASSLDGSTNEKLFF	TGTGCCAGCAGCCTCGACGGGTCAACTAATGAAAAACTGTTTTTT
NA	NA	TRBV30	TRBJ2-1	CAWSRLLRYNEQFF	TGTGCCTGGAGTCGGCTTCTGAGGTACAATGAGCAGTTCTTC
TRBD1	few	TRBV5-6	TRBJ2-7	CASSPDWTGSSYEQYF	TGTGCCAGCAGCCCGGATTGGACAGGGAGCTCCTACGAGCAGTACTTC
TRBD2	NA	TRBV18	TRBJ2-1	CASSHLAGENEQFF	TGTGCCAGCTCACATCTAGCGGGGGAAAATGAGCAGTTCTTC
TRBD1	few	TRBV28	TRBJ1-1	CASSHPQGAGGVRAFF	TGTGCCAGCAGTCACCCGCAGGGGGCGGGGGGGGTGCGTGCTTTCTTT
TRBD2	NA	TRBV28	TRBJ2-5	CASKASGSRKTQYF	TGTGCCAGCAAGGCTAGCGGGAGTAGGAAGACCCAGTACTTC
TRBD2	NA	TRBV27	TRBJ2-1	CASSSPPTSGRHEQFF	TGTGCCAGCAGTTCCCCACCGACTAGCGGGAGACATGAGCAGTTCTTC
TRBD2	NA	TRBV20-1	TRBJ2-1	CSASGTSGLVEQFF	TGCAGTGCTTCCGGGACTAGCGGATTGGTCGAGCAGTTCTTC
NA	few	TRBV7-6	TRBJ2-7	CASSPEAGAYEQYF	TGTGCCAGCAGCCCGGAGGCGGGCGCCTACGAGCAGTACTTC
TRBD2	few	TRBV27	TRBJ2-3	CASSRGGSPDTQYF	TGTGCCAGCAGTCGCGGCGGGAGTCCAGATACGCAGTATTTT
NA	NA	TRBV20-1	TRBJ2-1	CSARDFLAETYNEQFF	TGCAGTGCTAGAGATTTTCTAGCAGAAACCTACAATGAGCAGTTCTTC
NA	many	TRBV20-1	TRBJ2-6	CSARGGANVLTF	TGCAGTGCTCGGGGGGGGGCCAACGTCCTGACTTTC
NA	few	TRBV11-2	TRBJ2-3	CASSRYGTTDTQYF	TGTGCCAGCAGCCGGTACGGGACCACAGATACGCAGTATTTT
NA	many	TRBV10-2	TRBJ1-1	CASRMTREEAFF	TGCGCCAGCAGGATGACCCGGGAAGAAGCTTTCTTT
NA	NA	TRBV12-3/TRBV12-4	TRBJ2-7	CASSWEDIYEQYF	TGTGCCAGCAGTTGGGAGGATATCTACGAGCAGTACTTC
NA	NA	TRBV18	TRBJ2-7	CASSGGHSSYEQYF	TGTGCCAGCTCAGGGGGACATTCCTCCTACGAGCAGTACTTC
NA	NA	TRBV5-1	TRBJ1-1	CASSLGRQGNTEAFF	TGCGCCAGCAGCTTGGGTCGCCAGGGTAACACTGAAGCTTTCTTT
NA	NA	TRBV6-5	TRBJ2-6	CASSYSIWEPGANVLTF	TGTGCCAGCAGTTACTCGATTTGGGAACCCGGGGCCAACGTCCTGACTTTC
TRBD1	few	TRBV20-1	TRBJ2-1	CSAILSGTGVGNEQFF	TGCAGTGCTATCCTATCCGGGACAGGGGTAGGCAATGAGCAGTTCTTC
NA	many	TRBV18	TRBJ1-1	CASSPDTGTEAFF	TGTGCCAGCTCACCTGACACTGGGACTGAAGCTTTCTTT
NA	many	TRBV6-2/TRBV6-3	TRBJ1-4	CASSYRGNPNEKLFF	TGTGCCAGCAGTTACCGTGGCAACCCTAATGAAAAACTGTTTTTT
TRBD2	once	TRBV7-6	TRBJ2-5	CASNLAGGPGETQYF	TGTGCCAGCAACCTAGCGGGAGGGCCGGGTGAGACCCAGTACTTC
NA	few	TRBV20-1	TRBJ2-5	CSVVRLETQYF	TGCAGTGTAGTACGGCTGGAGACCCAGTACTTC
TRBD1	NA	TRBV6-1	TRBJ2-3	CASSPQGTNTDTQYF	TGTGCCAGCAGTCCACAGGGGACCAACACAGATACGCAGTATTTT
NA	NA	TRBV18	TRBJ2-1	CASSVDPDRGEQFF	TGTGCCAGCTCAGTGGATCCCGATCGGGGTGAGCAGTTCTTC
NA	few	TRBV27	TRBJ2-7	CASSLARGGPYEQYF	TGTGCCAGCAGTTTAGCCAGGGGGGGCCCCTACGAGCAGTACTTC
TRBD2	few	TRBV12-3/TRBV12-4	TRBJ2-3	CASRPSGSGADTQYF	TGTGCCAGCAGGCCTAGCGGGAGTGGGGCAGATACGCAGTATTTT
NA	NA	TRBV5-1	TRBJ2-1	CASSLGGVAASYNEQFF	TGCGCCAGCAGCTTGGGCGGGGTAGCTGCTTCCTACAATGAGCAGTTCTTC
TRBD2	few	TRBV24-1	TRBJ2-7	CATESGTNEQYF	TGTGCCACCGAATCCGGGACTAACGAGCAGTACTTC
NA	few	TRBV5-1	TRBJ2-6	CASSLVPADSGANVLTF	TGCGCCAGCAGCTTGGTTCCAGCGGACTCTGGGGCCAACGTCCTGACTTTC
NA	few	TRBV12-3/TRBV12-4	TRBJ1-5	CASSSAGPMRYF	TGTGCCAGCAGTTCCGCGGGGCCGATGCGGTATTTT
NA	few	TRBV4-3	TRBJ2-7	CASSQRRSYEQYF	TGCGCCAGCAGCCAAAGAAGGTCCTACGAGCAGTACTTC
TRBD2	NA	TRBV4-2	TRBJ2-2	CASSQEGTSGNTGELFF	TGTGCCAGCAGCCAAGAAGGGACTAGCGGGAACACCGGGGAGCTGTTTTTT
NA	many	TRBV20-1	TRBJ2-2	CSARASENTGELFF	TGCAGTGCTAGGGCTAGCGAGAACACCGGGGAGCTGTTTTTT
NA	many	TRBV7-2	TRBJ1-5	CASTSVGGEGNQPQHF	TGTGCCAGCACCTCAGTCGGGGGGGAAGGCAATCAGCCCCAGCATTTT
TRBD2	many	TRBV7-9	TRBJ2-3	CASSPTSGRTDTQYF	TGTGCCAGCAGTCCTACTAGCGGGAGAACAGATACGCAGTATTTT
TRBD2	NA	TRBV9	TRBJ2-2	CASRKAGADTGELFF	TGTGCCAGCAGAAAAGCGGGAGCGGACACCGGGGAGCTGTTTTTT
NA	NA	TRBV6-1	TRBJ2-7	CASRTRTFHEQYF	TGTGCCAGCAGGACCAGAACCTTCCACGAGCAGTACTTC
NA	NA	TRBV29-1	TRBJ2-3	CSVEAGRIDTQYF	TGCAGCGTTGAAGCAGGGAGAATTGATACGCAGTATTTT
NA	NA	TRBV14	TRBJ2-5	CASSQDLGRTQYF	TGTGCCAGCAGCCAAGATCTAGGCCGAACCCAGTACTTC
TRBD1	NA	TRBV7-2	TRBJ2-5	CASSRGAGGQETQYF	TGTGCCAGCAGCCGCGGCGCAGGGGGACAAGAGACCCAGTACTTC
NA	few	TRBV28	TRBJ2-7	CASTDSQSIYEQYF	TGTGCCAGCACCGATAGCCAAAGTATCTACGAGCAGTACTTC
NA	NA	TRBV20-1	TRBJ2-3	CSARDSRGLHTDTQYF	TGCAGTGCTAGAGATTCGAGGGGACTCCACACAGATACGCAGTATTTT
TRBD2	NA	TRBV19	TRBJ2-1	CASTTEAGASYNEQFF	TGTGCCAGTACGACGGAAGCGGGAGCCTCCTACAATGAGCAGTTCTTC
NA	few	TRBV25-1	TRBJ1-4	CASSKPQVTNEKLFF	TGTGCCAGCAGTAAACCCCAGGTGACTAATGAAAAACTGTTTTTT
NA	NA	TRBV5-5	TRBJ1-1	CASSSPTVEAFF	TGTGCCAGCAGCTCCCCGACAGTGGAAGCTTTCTTT
TRBD1	NA	TRBV20-1	TRBJ2-5	CSAWTGREETQYF	TGCAGTGCCTGGACAGGGCGAGAAGAGACCCAGTACTTC
NA	NA	TRBV3-1	TRBJ2-4	CASSPSEPLHIQYF	TGTGCCAGCAGCCCTTCCGAACCGCTTCACATTCAGTACTTC
NA	many	TRBV7-2	TRBJ2-7	CASSLRGEQYF	TGTGCCAGCAGCTTAAGAGGCGAGCAGTACTTC